The 23 T cell receptor beta chains reported below all come from one sample, sequenced in a study of blood T cell repertoires in COVID-19. The repertoire was sequenced with immunoSEQ multiplex PCR; TCRdb's copy has only in-frame clones and lacks some. The sample holds some 9,000 clones, around 80% seen once. The sample consisted of peripheral blood. The receptors stem from an older man with active COVID-19.

The rearrangement links TRBV11-2 to TRBJ2-2; 11 positions match TRBD2. V gave up 4 bases and J gave up 5 bases; unmatched junction bases: 6. Germline V CDR1 and CDR2: SGHAT, FQNNGV. This CDR3 comprises 16 residues. CDR3 protein: CASSSRTSGPTGELFF. The CDR3 DNA sequence: TGTGCCAGCAGCTCCCGGACTAGCGGGCCTACCGGGGAGCTGTTTTTT. Full variable domain (rest looked up from reference TRBV11-2 and TRBJ2-2): EAGVAQSPRYKIIEKRQSVAFWCNPISGHATLYWYQQILGQGPKLLIQFQNNGVVDDSQLPKDRFSAERLKGVDSTLKIQPAKLEDSAVYLCASSSRTSGPTGELFFGEGSRLTVL.

The chain joins TRBV9 to TRBJ2-2; 9 bases align to TRBD2. V shed 4 bases, J shed 5 bases, and the junction held 6 bases outside the gene matches. The CDR3 is made up of 15 amino acids. Germline V gene sequence: CDR1 SGDLS, CDR2 YYNGEE. Here the CDR3 DNA reads TGTGCCAGCAGCTCGAGCGGGAGGCATACCGGGGAGCTGTTTTTT. Its protein product is CASSSSGRHTGELFF.

The chain uses TRBV9 and TRBJ1-1; 8 positions match TRBD1. This CDR3 contains 15 residues. The junction had 7 bases not matched to a gene; V was cut back by 3 bases and J by 3 bases. Germline values: CDR1 SGDLS, CDR2 YYNGEE. In nucleotides, the CDR3 is TGTGCCAGCAGCGCTCGGACAGGGACGGACACTGAAGCTTTCTTT. Protein product: CASSARTGTDTEAFF.

The chain couples TRBV28 to TRBJ1-1, with D uncertain. The CDR3 spans 13 residues. The V gene's germline CDR1 is MDHEN and CDR2 SYDVKM. Trimming removed 7 bases at V and 2 bases at J, with 11 bases between. CDR3 sequence (DNA): TGTGCCAGCAATCCAGGCACCAACACTGAAGCTTTCTTT. Protein: CASNPGTNTEAFF.

The rearrangement uses TRBV11-2 and TRBJ2-5; 11 bases are shared with TRBD2. Germline assignment: CDR1 SGHAT and CDR2 FQNNGV. V lost 5 bases and J lost 4; bases outside the gene matches: 9. The CDR3 contains 16 residues. The CDR3 nucleotides are TGTGCCAGCAGCCACCCACTAGCGGGAGTATTAGAGACCCAGTACTTC. It specifies CASSHPLAGVLETQYF.

This chain connects TRBV29-1 to TRBJ2-7, with a tentative D call TRBD2 (6 bases). This CDR3 spans 12 amino acids. V lost 6 bases, J lost 0 bases, and 9 bases lay in between. Germline CDR1 SQVTM, CDR2 ANQGSEA. DNA for the CDR3: TGCAGCGTGACGACTAGCTCCTACGAGCAGTACTTC. It is translated as CSVTTSSYEQYF.

This clone was observed a handful of times. In DNA form, the CDR3 reads TGTGCCAGCAGCCCTCCGGGGGGGGGCCGGACTAATGAAAAACTGTTTTTT. Translation: CASSPPGGGRTNEKLFF. The chain has TRBV3-1 (or the pseudogene TRBV3-2) and TRBJ1-4; tentatively, D is TRBD1 (6 bases). This CDR3 spans 17 amino acids. From germline, CDR1 is LGHDT and CDR2 YNNKEL (reference sequence). V lost 4 bases, J lost 2 bases, and 17 bases lay in between.

The chain joins TRBV4-2 to TRBJ2-7; 9 bases map to TRBD2. Germline CDR1 is LGHNA and CDR2 is YNFKEQ. CDR3 length: 17 residues. Trimming took 1 base from V and 3 from J; bases not matched to a gene: 10. The CDR3 sequence is CASSQAALAAGGYEQYF. The DNA of the CDR3 is TGTGCCAGCAGCCAAGCGGCCCTAGCAGCGGGGGGCTACGAGCAGTACTTC.

The chain recombines TRBV6-5 with TRBJ1-2; possible D gene TRBD1, 5 bases. The germline CDR1 and CDR2 sequences are MNHEY and SVGAGI. Deletions cut 2 bases from V and 6 bases from J, with 7 bases between. The CDR3 loop spans 12 amino acids. The CDR3: CASSYAGDGYTF. The CDR3 nucleotides are TGTGCCAGCAGTTACGCGGGGGATGGCTACACCTTC.

The chain links TRBV28 to TRBJ1-1; D gene uncertain. Germline CDR1 reads MDHEN; CDR2 reads SYDVKM. Trimming shortened V by 7 bases and J by 2 bases, and 17 bases separated the two germline ends. The CDR3 length is 15 residues. The CDR3 DNA follows: TGTGCCAGCACTCCCAGGCGCAGGTATAACACTGAAGCTTTCTTT. It encodes CASTPRRRYNTEAFF.

V and J are TRBV2 and TRBJ2-1, with TRBD2 identical over 8 bases. The germline V gene encodes CDR1 SNHLY and CDR2 FYNNEI. V lost 7 bases to trimming and J lost 4 bases; unmatched junction nucleotides: 6. There are 14 residues in the CDR3. The CDR3 DNA reads as TGTGCCAGCACGGTCGGGAGGGTGTACAATGAGCAGTTCTTC. This translates into CASTVGRVYNEQFF.

V and J are TRBV4-1 and TRBJ2-3; possibly TRBD2 for D (6 bases). The CDR3 is 17 residues long. V was pared by 0 bases and J by 1 base, with 14 bases between. Looked up from germline, CDR1 is MGHRA and CDR2 is YSYEKL. The DNA for the CDR3 is TGCGCCAGCAGCCAAGAGACACTCGGGGAGGGCACAGATACGCAGTATTTT. Protein sequence: CASSQETLGEGTDTQYF.

The chain couples TRBV28 to TRBJ1-1; D unclear. Germline V gene lookup returns CDR1 MDHEN and CDR2 SYDVKM. V lost 6 bases and J 2 bases, leaving 13 bases between the germline ends. CDR3 length: 14 amino acids. The CDR3 here is CASSPTRVNTEAFF. The CDR3 DNA reads as TGTGCCAGCAGCCCTACGCGGGTAAACACTGAAGCTTTCTTT. Supplemented by reference TRBV28 and TRBJ1-1, the full variable domain reads DVKVTQSSRYLVKRTGEKVFLECVQDMDHENMFWYRQDPGLGLRLIYFSYDVKMKEKGDIPEGYSVSREKKERFSLILESASTNQTSMYLCASSPTRVNTEAFFGQGTRLTVV.

CDR3 region: CASSLATSGQETQYF. The DNA for the CDR3 is TGTGCCAGCAGTTTGGCGACTAGCGGCCAAGAGACCCAGTACTTC. This sequence joins TRBV28 and TRBJ2-5, with 9 bases lining up with TRBD2. V lost 3 bases and J lost 1; bases outside the gene matches: 3. This CDR3 has 15 amino acids. Germline V CDR1 and CDR2: MDHEN, SYDVKM.

The chain links TRBV11-2 to TRBJ2-7; 7 positions match TRBD2. Germline loops: CDR1 SGHAT, CDR2 FQNNGV. The ends lost 5 bases at V and 3 bases at J; junction bases unmatched: 10. The CDR3 sequence is 15 residues long. The CDR3 reads CASSLNLRTSYEQYF. CDR3 in DNA: TGTGCCAGCAGCCTAAATCTTCGGACTAGCTACGAGCAGTACTTC.

This clone was counted once. V gene TRBV28 combines with J gene TRBJ1-2; 9 positions agree with TRBD1. V lost 6 bases, J lost 7 bases, and 3 bases stayed unmatched. The CDR3 extends over 12 amino acids. Germline CDR1 is MDHEN and CDR2 is SYDVKM. In DNA, the CDR3 is TGTGCCAGCAGATGGACAGGGGCTGGCTACACCTTC. It is translated as CASRWTGAGYTF.

This rearrangement joins TRBV28 to TRBJ1-1; D gene uncertain. The V end lost 6 bases, the J end lost 5 bases, and 10 bases lay between the germline ends. This CDR3 has 12 amino acids. The V gene's germline CDR1 is MDHEN and CDR2 SYDVKM. DNA of the CDR3: TGTGCCAGCAGAGTAACAGTAACTGAAGCTTTCTTT. It codes for CASRVTVTEAFF.

The V and J genes are TRBV28 and TRBJ1-6; D is unclear. This CDR3 is built from 16 residues. V was shortened by 5 bases and J by 5 bases, with 16 bases between the two germline ends. Germline CDR1 is MDHEN and CDR2 is SYDVKM. The CDR3 coding sequence is TGTGCCAGCAGTCCGATGGGAGGAGAGGATAATTCACCCCTCCACTTT. Translating gives CASSPMGGEDNSPLHF.

The V gene is TRBV18, the J gene TRBJ2-3; 15 bases agree with TRBD2. V shed 0 bases, J shed 11 bases, and the junction held 6 bases outside the gene matches. The CDR3 is made up of 16 amino acids. From germline, CDR1 is KGHSH and CDR2 LQKENI. This CDR3 is CASSPPATGLAGGQYF. As DNA, the CDR3 is TGTGCCAGCTCACCACCGGCCACGGGACTAGCGGGGGGGCAGTATTTT.

The chain employs TRBV29-1 and TRBJ2-1, with 15 nucleotides matching TRBD2. The V segment lost 4 bases and the J segment 8 bases; nucleotides outside the gene matches: 3. The germline gives CDR1 SQVTM, CDR2 ANQGSEA. CDR3 length equals 14 residues. The CDR3 spells CSVVGLAGGHEQFF. CDR3 DNA: TGCAGCGTTGTAGGACTAGCGGGAGGGCATGAGCAGTTCTTC.

This rearrangement joins TRBV6-5 to TRBJ2-3; possibly TRBD2 for D (6 bases). The CDR3 is 13 amino acids. V gave up 6 bases and J gave up 2 bases, with 9 bases separating them. Germline assignment: CDR1 MNHEY and CDR2 SVGAGI. The CDR3 DNA follows: TGTGCCAGCAGGGACTACTACACAGATACGCAGTATTTT. It is translated as CASRDYYTDTQYF.

The V and J genes are TRBV18 and TRBJ1-4; no definite D call. CDR3 length: 14 amino acids. V was shortened by 2 bases and J by 4 bases, with 8 bases between the two germline ends. Germline-derived CDR1 and CDR2 are KGHSH and LQKENI. The CDR3 loop reads CASSPSSGNEKLFF. The CDR3 DNA is TGTGCCAGCTCACCAAGTTCGGGTAATGAAAAACTGTTTTTT.

This clone has a handful of counts. The gene calls are TRBV9 and TRBJ2-3, with D possibly being TRBD1 (6 bases). The V end lost 3 bases, the J end lost 9 bases, and 11 bases lay between the germline ends. CDR1 and CDR2 from the germline V gene are SGDLS and YYNGEE. The CDR3 contains 12 residues. This CDR3 is CASSATGPTQYF. CDR3 nucleotide sequence: TGTGCCAGCAGCGCGACAGGCCCCACGCAGTATTTT.